The 6 T cell receptor beta chains listed next were all sequenced from one sample in a study of cytomegalovirus exposure and HLA in healthy donors (dated by TCRdb to 2016 to 2017). The protocol used for the library was the immunoSEQ multiplex PCR assay. A mixture of 60 forward primers for TCR Vbeta segments and 13 reverse primers for TCR Jbeta segments was used in the multiplex PCR. TCRdb obtained this table from immuneACCESS and retained in-frame rearrangements with V and J assigned. These tables miss some clones; where compared with another copy, unresolved V genes account for less than half of the shortfall, and the remainder is unexplained. The sample table records about 130,000 clones; 75% to 90% of these occur just once. Of the sample, 7% to 9.5% is held by the ten largest clones. The sample taken for sequencing was PBMCs. These receptors came from a man in his thirties or forties in good health and CMV-seropositive.

The V call is TRBV5-1, the J call TRBJ1-2, with 8 nucleotides matching TRBD1. Germline CDR1 and CDR2: SGHRS and YFSETQ. With 4 bases clipped from V and 3 bases from J, the junction kept 2 bases outside the gene matches. The CDR3 contains 13 residues. Here the CDR3 reads CASSEQGDYGYTF. DNA of the CDR3: TGCGCCAGCAGCGAACAGGGGGACTATGGCTACACCTTC.

This chain joins TRBV4-1 and TRBJ2-3; D is unresolved. This CDR3 comprises 13 residues. Per the germline V gene, CDR1 is MGHRA and CDR2 is YSYEKL. V was clipped by 0 bases and J by 6 bases, with 7 bases between them. The DNA of the CDR3 is TGCGCCAGCAGCCAAGAACGCCGGGATACGCAGTATTTT. It yields the protein CASSQERRDTQYF.

J is TRBJ1-4 and V is TRBV4-1; D might be TRBD1 (6 bases). CDR1 is MGHRA, CDR2 YSYEKL, per germline. Trimming cost V 1 base and J 0 bases, with 12 bases left between them. There are 17 residues in the CDR3. The CDR3 spells CASSQVGTGSTNEKLFF. The CDR3 coding sequence is TGCGCCAGCAGCCAAGTTGGAACAGGGTCAACTAATGAAAAACTGTTTTTT.

The V gene is TRBV11-1, the J gene TRBJ2-3, with 8 bases that match TRBD2. The CDR3 has 17 amino acids. After removal of 1 base from V and 0 bases from J, the junction contained 6 bases not matched to a gene. Looked up from germline, CDR1 is SGHAT and CDR2 is FQDESV (reference sequence). This chain's CDR3 is CASSLELADPSTDTQYF. The CDR3 DNA reads as TGTGCCAGCAGCTTAGAACTAGCGGATCCTAGCACAGATACGCAGTATTTT.

The rearrangement joins TRBV10-2 to TRBJ2-2; 7 positions agree with TRBD1. Germline CDR1 and CDR2: WSHSY and SAAADI. This CDR3 is 14 amino acids long. V gave up 4 bases and J gave up 5 bases; unmatched junction bases: 4. CDR3 loop: CASSAQGVTGELFF. The CDR3, as DNA: TGCGCCAGCAGTGCGCAGGGGGTAACCGGGGAGCTGTTTTTT.

This clone is categorized as medium-sized (0.01 to 0.1%). The CDR3, as DNA: TGTGCCAGCAGCCAAGGTGGGTGGGGCCCGAACACTGAAGCTTTCTTT. This gives the protein CASSQGGWGPNTEAFF. The chain joins TRBV4-2 to TRBJ1-1; a possible D gene is TRBD1 (5 bases). CDR3 length equals 16 residues. Trimming removed 1 base from V and 1 base from J, with 13 bases in between. CDR1 LGHNA and CDR2 YNFKEQ come from the germline V gene.